Each of the 26 T cell receptor beta chains below was sequenced from the same sample in a study of post-analysis software for immune sequencing data. Whole-study results and caveats: Four to six TRBV segments were significantly more frequent in patients than in controls. TRBV5-6, TRBV5-1 and TRBV20-1 were among these segments.

Their antigens remain unidentified. Tagging with unique molecular identifiers was a feature of the TCR beta cDNA libraries. Using its own MiXCR run on the PCR reads, TCRdb lists one record per CDR3 protein. The data show roughly 170,000 distinct CDR3 sequences, with about 30% seen just once and 1.5% held by the top ten. The specimen was blood. The receptors here all came from a girl between 5 and 17 years old with multiple sclerosis.

The chain couples TRBV7-3 to TRBJ1-1; 8 bases line up with TRBD1. CDR1 and CDR2 (germline): SGHTA, FQGTGA. This CDR3 spans 16 amino acids. V shed 0 bases and J 3 bases; nucleotides not matched to a gene: 6. This chain's CDR3 is CASSLTGQGIHTEAFF. CDR3 DNA: TGTGCCAGCAGCTTAACTGGACAGGGAATTCACACTGAAGCTTTCTTT. Together with reference TRBV7-3 and TRBJ1-1, the CDR3 gives the full variable domain: GAGVSQTPSNKVTEKGKYVELRCDPISGHTALYWYRQSLGQGPEFLIYFQGTGAADDSGLPNDRFFAVRPEGSVSTLKIQRTERGDSAVYLCASSLTGQGIHTEAFFGQGTRLTVV.

This clonotype occurred many times. The chain uses TRBV13 and TRBJ2-1; D possibly corresponds to TRBD1 (5 bases). This CDR3 region has 16 residues. CDR1 and CDR2 (germline): PRHDT, FYEKMQ (reference sequence). Trimming pared 5 bases from V and 0 bases from J, leaving 14 bases between. The CDR3, as DNA: TGTGCCAGCAGCATTAGGACATCACCCTCCTACAATGAGCAGTTCTTC. Its protein product is CASSIRTSPSYNEQFF.

The genes are TRBV2 and TRBJ2-1, with D maybe TRBD1 (6 bases). Trimming shortened V by 0 bases and J by 0 bases, and 12 bases separated the two germline ends. Germline V gene lookup returns CDR1 SNHLY and CDR2 FYNNEI. This CDR3 has 17 residues. This CDR3 reads CASSEARRGGSYNEQFF. The CDR3 DNA reads TGTGCCAGCAGTGAAGCGCGGAGAGGGGGCTCCTACAATGAGCAGTTCTTC.

About this clonotype: Given a much more abundant clone one base away, this may be a read error. J is TRBJ2-1 and V is TRBV7-9; D may match TRBD1 or TRBD2 (5 bases each). The V gene lost 3 bases and the J gene lost 6 bases, with 18 bases spanning the gap. The CDR3 loop spans 16 amino acids. CDR1 and CDR2 (germline): SEHNR, FQNEAQ (reference sequence). CDR3 nucleotides: TGTGCCAGCAGCTTGTGGGGGACCTCCGGAAGCAATGAGCAGTTCTTC. Protein: CASSLWGTSGSNEQFF.

This clonotype was counted at least ten times. At one boundary the junction diverges from the germline segment, which might be a read error. The CDR3 DNA reads as TGTGCCAGCAGTCCCGGGGTGTCCTACGAGCAGTACTTC. Translated, it gives CASSPGVSYEQYF. This chain connects TRBV5-1 to TRBJ2-7, with a possible D match to TRBD2 (5 bases). CDR3 length: 13 residues. From germline, CDR1 is SGHRS and CDR2 YFSETQ.

The chain couples TRBV10-3 to TRBJ2-3; tentative D call: TRBD1 (6 bases). The germline CDR1 and CDR2 sequences are ENHRY and SYGVKD. This CDR3 region has 15 residues. Trimming shortened V by 8 bases and J by 3 bases, and 18 bases separated the two germline ends. CDR3 residues: CAIGSSDQGTDTQYF. Written as DNA, the CDR3 is TGTGCCATCGGGAGCAGCGACCAGGGGACAGATACGCAGTATTTT.

In this sample, this clonotype turned up many times. The chain couples TRBV5-1 to TRBJ2-3; no reliable D call. This CDR3 has 18 residues. Trimming pared 0 bases from V and 4 bases from J, leaving 21 bases between. Germline-derived CDR1 and CDR2 are SGHRS and YFSETQ. CDR3 in amino acids: CASSLADYAEVPPDTQYF. The CDR3 nucleotides read TGCGCCAGCAGCTTGGCGGATTACGCGGAAGTACCCCCAGATACGCAGTATTTT.

There are many counts of this clonotype. V and J are TRBV12-3 or TRBV12-4 and TRBJ2-1; D unclear. The CDR3 extends over 16 amino acids. CDR3 sequence: CVCTAESFSSYNEQFF. Here the CDR3 DNA reads TGTGTCTGTACCGCGGAGAGTTTTAGCTCCTACAATGAGCAGTTCTTC.

This clonotype has a count of ten or more. CDR3 amino acids: CASSFNRVRETQYF. The CDR3, as DNA: TGTGCCAGCAGTTTTAACAGGGTGAGGGAGACCCAGTACTTC. The chain uses TRBV6-6 and TRBJ2-5, with a weak D call TRBD1 (6 bases). V was shortened by 4 bases and J by 5 bases, with 14 bases between the two germline ends. The germline CDR1 and CDR2 sequences are MNHNY and SVGAGI (reference sequence). The CDR3 spans 14 residues.

This clonotype came up many times. This chain connects TRBV20-1 to TRBJ2-1, with D maybe TRBD2 (6 bases). From germline, CDR1 is DFQATT and CDR2 SNEGSKA (reference sequence). The V end was cut by 0 bases, the J end by 3 bases, with 15 bases between. This CDR3 contains 16 residues. The CDR3 protein is CSARDTYWRDYNEQFF. The CDR3 DNA is TGCAGTGCTAGAGATACCTACTGGCGGGACTACAATGAGCAGTTCTTC.

This clonotype has only one observation. This chain joins TRBV5-1 and TRBJ2-7, with 9 bases that match TRBD1. The CDR3 is 15 residues long. The ends lost 4 bases at V and 0 bases at J; junction bases unmatched: 5. The V gene's germline CDR1 is SGHRS and CDR2 YFSETQ. The CDR3 DNA reads TGCGCCAGCAGCCAGGGGACAGGGAGCTCCTACGAGCAGTACTTC. The encoded protein is CASSQGTGSSYEQYF.

This clonotype was counted many times. CDR3 bases: TGTGCCAGCAGCTTAGTACAGGGGGCGCGTAATGAGCAGTTCTTC. It translates to CASSLVQGARNEQFF. This chain links TRBV7-9 with TRBJ2-1; 9 nucleotides line up with TRBD1. From germline, CDR1 is SEHNR and CDR2 FQNEAQ (reference sequence). V trimming: 1 base; J trimming: 7 bases; junction bases outside the gene matches: 5. CDR3 length: 15 amino acids.

V usage is TRBV7-2 and J usage is TRBJ2-1; TRBD2 matches 11 bases. Germline CDR1 is SGHTA and CDR2 is FQGNSA. This CDR3 region has 16 residues. With V trimmed by 3 bases and J by 6 bases, 7 bases remained unmatched. CDR3 loop: CASSFISGRAFNEQFF. CDR3 coding DNA: TGTGCCAGCAGCTTTATTAGCGGGAGGGCTTTCAATGAGCAGTTCTTC. Filled out from reference TRBV7-2 and TRBJ2-1, the complete variable domain reads GAGVSQSPSNKVTEKGKDVELRCDPISGHTALYWYRQSLGQGLEFLIYFQGNSAPDKSGLPSDRFSAERTGGSVSTLTIQRTQQEDSAVYLCASSFISGRAFNEQFFGPGTRLTVL.

Regarding this clonotype: With a much larger clone just one base away, this may be a read error. This chain links TRBV9 with TRBJ2-7, with a weak D call TRBD2 (5 bases). Per germline, CDR1 SGDLS and CDR2 YYNGEE. This CDR3 has 15 amino acids. Trimming removed 0 bases at V and 3 bases at J, with 13 bases between. The CDR3 spells CASSVASGIRYEQYF. CDR3 DNA sequence: TGTGCCAGCAGCGTAGCCAGCGGAATCCGCTACGAGCAGTACTTC. The full variable domain, rest sourced from reference TRBV9 and TRBJ2-7, is DSGVTQTPKHLITATGQRVTLRCSPRSGDLSVYWYQQSLDQGLQFLIQYYNGEERAKGNILERFSAQQFPDLHSELNLSSLELGDSALYFCASSVASGIRYEQYFGPGTRLTVT.

V gene TRBV5-1 combines with J gene TRBJ2-1; D perhaps matches TRBD2 (5 bases). Trimming pared 1 base from V and 0 bases from J, leaving 14 bases between. The germline CDR1 and CDR2 sequences are SGHRS and YFSETQ. The CDR3 totals 17 residues. CDR3 sequence (DNA): TGCGCCAGCAGCTTGCCTAGGACTTATAGCTCCTACAATGAGCAGTTCTTC. This codes for CASSLPRTYSSYNEQFF.

This clonotype was observed many times. The chain joins TRBV29-1 to TRBJ2-5; no reliable D call. The CDR3 is made up of 13 amino acids. CDR1 is SQVTM and CDR2 is ANQGSEA in the germline V gene. Trimming stripped 3 bases from V and 5 bases from J, with 13 bases between. DNA of the CDR3: TGCAGCGTTGAGAGATGGGCCCAGGAGACCCAGTACTTC. Translated, it gives CSVERWAQETQYF.

The V and J genes are TRBV4-1 and TRBJ1-1, with D tentatively TRBD1 (5 bases). Germline CDR1 and CDR2: MGHRA and YSYEKL. This CDR3 contains 14 residues. The V gene lost 2 bases and the J gene lost 5 bases, with 12 bases spanning the gap. The CDR3 region has the DNA TGCGCCAGCAGCCAATCAGGGTGGGGGACTGAAGCTTTCTTT. Translated, it gives CASSQSGWGTEAFF.

The V call is TRBV3-1, the J call TRBJ2-3; TRBD2 matches at 8 bases. In germline, CDR1 is LGHDT, CDR2 YNNKEL (reference sequence). The CDR3 is made up of 15 amino acids. Trimming took 0 bases from V and 6 from J; bases not matched to a gene: 5. CDR3 amino acids: CASSQETTSDDTQYF. For the CDR3, the DNA is TGTGCCAGCAGCCAAGAAACGACTAGCGACGATACGCAGTATTTT.

The CDR3 reads CASSLSGTGSYEQYF. Written as DNA, the CDR3 is TGTGCCAGCAGTCTCTCCGGGACAGGATCCTACGAGCAGTACTTC. This rearrangement joins TRBV28 to TRBJ2-7; 8 nucleotides line up with TRBD1. V lost 5 bases to trimming and J lost 1 base; unmatched junction nucleotides: 7. This CDR3 is 15 amino acids long. CDR1 is MDHEN and CDR2 is SYDVKM in the germline V gene.

About this clonotype itself: This sequence may be a read error, since a much larger clone differs from it by one base. CDR3 nucleotides: TGTGCCAGCAGCCCTACTAGCGGGAGGGCCTACAATGAGCAGTTCTTC. It translates to CASSPTSGRAYNEQFF. The chain uses TRBV7-9 and TRBJ2-1, with TRBD2 identical over 13 bases. There are 16 residues in the CDR3. After removal of 5 bases from V and 2 bases from J, the junction contained 3 bases not matched to a gene. From germline, CDR1 is SEHNR and CDR2 FQNEAQ (reference sequence).

As concerns this clonotype: Given a much more abundant clone one base away, this may be a read error. The chain has TRBV28 and TRBJ2-1; TRBD2 might be the D (6 bases). The germline gives CDR1 MDHEN, CDR2 SYDVKM. The germline V and J ends were trimmed by 4 bases and 3 bases, with 13 bases remaining between them. This CDR3 comprises 15 residues. The chain's CDR3 is CASSSRRGIYNEQFF. The DNA of the CDR3 is TGTGCCAGCAGTTCAAGACGGGGGATCTACAATGAGCAGTTCTTC. The full variable domain, its missing parts supplied by reference TRBV28 and TRBJ2-1, is DVKVTQSSRYLVKRTGEKVFLECVQDMDHENMFWYRQDPGLGLRLIYFSYDVKMKEKGDIPEGYSVSREKKERFSLILESASTNQTSMYLCASSSRRGIYNEQFFGPGTRLTVL.

A remark on this clonotype: With a much larger clone just one base away, this may be a read error. The chain carries TRBV7-3 and TRBJ2-5; D gene ambiguous. The CDR3 totals 15 residues. V lost 3 bases to trimming and J lost 1 base, with 12 bases between them. In germline, CDR1 is SGHTA, CDR2 FQGTGA. The CDR3 DNA is TGTGCCAGCAGCTTCAGAGCAGATTCCCAAGAGACCCAGTACTTC. This encodes CASSFRADSQETQYF.

This clonotype has a handful of counts. The gene calls are TRBV6-2 or TRBV6-3 and TRBJ1-4; 9 bases fit TRBD1. Germline V gene sequence: CDR1 MNHEY, CDR2 SVGEGT. The CDR3 consists of 14 residues. Unmatched junction bases numbered 4, after V lost 6 bases and J lost 5 bases. The CDR3: CASRGGTGNEKLFF. For the CDR3, the DNA is TGTGCCAGCAGGGGAGGGACAGGGAATGAAAAACTGTTTTTT.

The rearrangement joins TRBV14 to TRBJ2-1, with 8 bases lining up with TRBD2. The germline gives CDR1 SGHDN, CDR2 FVKESK. The CDR3 extends over 15 amino acids. The J segment lost 2 bases and the V segment lost 1 base, leaving 1 base of the junction unmatched. Here the CDR3 DNA reads TGTGCCAGCAGCCAAGTGGGACTAGCCTACAATGAGCAGTTCTTC. Its protein is CASSQVGLAYNEQFF.

The chain is built from TRBV28 and TRBJ2-5, with 8 nucleotides matching TRBD1. V lost 2 bases, J lost 0 bases, and 8 bases stayed unmatched. Germline CDR1 is MDHEN and CDR2 is SYDVKM. The CDR3 sequence is 17 residues long. CDR3 amino acids: CASSLVQGATYQETQYF. The CDR3 DNA reads TGTGCCAGCAGTTTAGTCCAGGGGGCTACGTACCAAGAGACCCAGTACTTC. Full variable domain (rest looked up from reference TRBV28 and TRBJ2-5): DVKVTQSSRYLVKRTGEKVFLECVQDMDHENMFWYRQDPGLGLRLIYFSYDVKMKEKGDIPEGYSVSREKKERFSLILESASTNQTSMYLCASSLVQGATYQETQYFGPGTRLLVL.

Ten or more counts support this clonotype. J is TRBJ2-7 and V is TRBV20-1, with 9 bases matching TRBD2. This CDR3 has 14 residues. Germline V gives CDR1 DFQATT, CDR2 SNEGSKA (reference sequence). With V trimmed by 6 bases and J by 5 bases, 11 bases remained unmatched. The DNA of the CDR3 is TGCAGTGCGGGAGTAGCGGGAGCCACTAACGAGCAGTACTTC. This codes for CSAGVAGATNEQYF.